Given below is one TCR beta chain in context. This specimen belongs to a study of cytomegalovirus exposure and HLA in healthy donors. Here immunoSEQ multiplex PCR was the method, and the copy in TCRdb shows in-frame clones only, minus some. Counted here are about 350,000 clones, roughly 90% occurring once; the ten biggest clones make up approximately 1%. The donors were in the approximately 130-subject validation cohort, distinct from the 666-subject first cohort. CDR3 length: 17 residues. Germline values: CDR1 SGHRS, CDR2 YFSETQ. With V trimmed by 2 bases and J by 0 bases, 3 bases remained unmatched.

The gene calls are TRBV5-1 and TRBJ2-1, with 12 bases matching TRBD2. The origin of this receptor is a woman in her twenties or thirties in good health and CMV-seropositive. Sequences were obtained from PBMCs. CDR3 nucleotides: TGCGCCAGCAGCTTTGGACTAGCGGGGCGCTCCTACAATGAGCAGTTCTTC. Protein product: CASSFGLAGRSYNEQFF.